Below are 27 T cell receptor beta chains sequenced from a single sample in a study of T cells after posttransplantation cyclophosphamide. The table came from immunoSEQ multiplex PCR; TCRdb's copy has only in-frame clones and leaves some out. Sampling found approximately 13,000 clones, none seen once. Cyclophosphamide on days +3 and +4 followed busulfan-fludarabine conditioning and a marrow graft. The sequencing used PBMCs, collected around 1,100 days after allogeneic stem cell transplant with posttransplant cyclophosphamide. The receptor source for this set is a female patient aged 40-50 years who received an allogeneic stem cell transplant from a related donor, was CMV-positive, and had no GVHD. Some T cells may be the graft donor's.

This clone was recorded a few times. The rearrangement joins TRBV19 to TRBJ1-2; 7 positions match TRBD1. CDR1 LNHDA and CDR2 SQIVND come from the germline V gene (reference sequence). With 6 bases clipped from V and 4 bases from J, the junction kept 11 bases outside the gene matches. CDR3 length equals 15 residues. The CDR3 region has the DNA TGTGCCAGTAGGGTTCAGGGGGACAGCCGCTATGGCTACACCTTC. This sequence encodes CASRVQGDSRYGYTF.

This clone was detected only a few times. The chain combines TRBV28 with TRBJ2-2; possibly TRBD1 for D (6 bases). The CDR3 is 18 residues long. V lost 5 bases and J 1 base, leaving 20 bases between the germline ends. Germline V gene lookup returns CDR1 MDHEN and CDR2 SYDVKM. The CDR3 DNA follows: TGTGCCAGCAGTCCCCCCCAGGGGCGCTTTTGGAACACCGGGGAGCTGTTTTTT. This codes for CASSPPQGRFWNTGELFF.

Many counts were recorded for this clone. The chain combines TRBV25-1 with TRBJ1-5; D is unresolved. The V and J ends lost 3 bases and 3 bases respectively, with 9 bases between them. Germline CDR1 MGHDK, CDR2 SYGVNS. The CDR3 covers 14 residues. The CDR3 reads CASSESTNNQPQHF. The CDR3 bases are TGTGCCAGCAGTGAGTCCACAAACAATCAGCCCCAGCATTTT.

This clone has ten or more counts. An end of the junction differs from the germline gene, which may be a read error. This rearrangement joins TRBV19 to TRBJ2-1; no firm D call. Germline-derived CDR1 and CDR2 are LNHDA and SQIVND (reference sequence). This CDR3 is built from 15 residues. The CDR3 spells CASSLDHFSYNEQFF. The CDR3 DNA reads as TGTGCCAGTAGTCTAGACCATTTCTCCTACAATGAGCAGTTCTTC.

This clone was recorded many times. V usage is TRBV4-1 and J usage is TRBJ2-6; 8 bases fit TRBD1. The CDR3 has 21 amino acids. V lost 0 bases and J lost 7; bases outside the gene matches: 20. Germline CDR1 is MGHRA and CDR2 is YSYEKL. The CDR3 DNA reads TGCGCCAGCAGCCAAGATCCCAAAACCGGGACAGGTTTGAAGTATGCCAACGTCCTGACTTTC. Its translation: CASSQDPKTGTGLKYANVLTF.

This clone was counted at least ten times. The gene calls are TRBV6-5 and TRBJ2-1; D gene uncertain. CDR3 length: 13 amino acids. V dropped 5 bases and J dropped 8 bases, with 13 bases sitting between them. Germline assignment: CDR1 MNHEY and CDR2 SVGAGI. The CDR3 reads CASSPRPGHEQFF. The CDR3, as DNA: TGTGCCAGCAGTCCCCGCCCTGGGCATGAGCAGTTCTTC.

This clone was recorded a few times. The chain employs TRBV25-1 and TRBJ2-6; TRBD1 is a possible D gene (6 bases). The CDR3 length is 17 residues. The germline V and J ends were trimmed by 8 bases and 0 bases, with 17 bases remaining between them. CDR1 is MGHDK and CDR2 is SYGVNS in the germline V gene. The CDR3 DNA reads TGTGCCAGCTTCTCGACAGGCTCCAGCTCTGGGGCCAACGTCCTGACTTTC. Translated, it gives CASFSTGSSSGANVLTF.

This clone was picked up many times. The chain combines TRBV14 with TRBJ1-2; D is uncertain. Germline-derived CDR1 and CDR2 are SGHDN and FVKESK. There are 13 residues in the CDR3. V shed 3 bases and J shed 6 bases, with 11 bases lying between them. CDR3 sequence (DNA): TGTGCCAGCAGCCATGATATAGCGGATGGCTACACCTTC. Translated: CASSHDIADGYTF. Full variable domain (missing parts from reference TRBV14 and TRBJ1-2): EAGVTQFPSHSVIEKGQTVTLRCDPISGHDNLYWYRRVMGKEIKFLLHFVKESKQDESGMPNNRFLAERTGGTYSTLKVQPAELEDSGVYFCASSHDIADGYTFGSGTRLTVV.

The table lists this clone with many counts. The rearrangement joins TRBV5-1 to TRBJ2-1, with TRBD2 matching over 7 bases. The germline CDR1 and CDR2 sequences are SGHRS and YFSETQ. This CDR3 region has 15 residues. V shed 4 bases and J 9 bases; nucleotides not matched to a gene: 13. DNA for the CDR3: TGCGCCAGCAGCCCGGGGCTAGCGGTACGAGGTGAGCAGTTCTTC. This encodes CASSPGLAVRGEQFF.

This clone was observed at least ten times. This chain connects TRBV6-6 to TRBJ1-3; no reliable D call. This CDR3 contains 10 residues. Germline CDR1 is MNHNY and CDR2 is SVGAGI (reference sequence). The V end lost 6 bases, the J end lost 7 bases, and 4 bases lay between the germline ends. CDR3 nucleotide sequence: TGTGCCAGCAGAACTAACACCATATATTTT. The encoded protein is CASRTNTIYF.

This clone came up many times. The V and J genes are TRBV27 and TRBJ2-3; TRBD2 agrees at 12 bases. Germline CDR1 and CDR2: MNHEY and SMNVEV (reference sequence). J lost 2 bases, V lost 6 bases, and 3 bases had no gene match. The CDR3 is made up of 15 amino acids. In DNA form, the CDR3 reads TGTGCCAGCAGCGGACTAGCGGGGACCACAGATACGCAGTATTTT. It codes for CASSGLAGTTDTQYF.

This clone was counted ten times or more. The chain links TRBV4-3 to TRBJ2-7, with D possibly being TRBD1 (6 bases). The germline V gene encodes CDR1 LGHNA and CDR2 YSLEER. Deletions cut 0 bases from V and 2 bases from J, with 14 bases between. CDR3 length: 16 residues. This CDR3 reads CASSQDPTRDTYEQYF. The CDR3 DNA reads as TGCGCCAGCAGCCAAGATCCGACCCGGGACACCTACGAGCAGTACTTC.

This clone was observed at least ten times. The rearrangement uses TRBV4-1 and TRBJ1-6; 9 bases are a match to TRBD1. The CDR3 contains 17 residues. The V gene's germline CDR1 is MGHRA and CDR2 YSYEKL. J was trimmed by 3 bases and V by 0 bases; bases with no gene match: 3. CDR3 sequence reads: CASSQDTGGFYNSPLHF. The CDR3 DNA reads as TGCGCCAGCAGCCAAGATACAGGGGGCTTCTATAATTCACCCCTCCACTTT.

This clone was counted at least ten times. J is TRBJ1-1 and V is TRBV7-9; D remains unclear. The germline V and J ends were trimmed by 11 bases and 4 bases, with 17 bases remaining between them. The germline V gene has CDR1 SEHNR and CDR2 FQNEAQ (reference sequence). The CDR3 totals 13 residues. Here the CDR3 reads CALEGPSITEAFF. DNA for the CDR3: TGTGCCCTAGAGGGCCCGAGTATCACTGAAGCTTTCTTT.

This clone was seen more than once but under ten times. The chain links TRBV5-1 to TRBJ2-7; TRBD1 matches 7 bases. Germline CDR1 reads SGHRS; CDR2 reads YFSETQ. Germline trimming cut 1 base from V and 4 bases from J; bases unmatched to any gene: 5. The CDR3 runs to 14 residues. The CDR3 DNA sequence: TGCGCCAGCAGCTTGTGGACAGGCATTTACGAGCAGTACTTC. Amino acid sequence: CASSLWTGIYEQYF.

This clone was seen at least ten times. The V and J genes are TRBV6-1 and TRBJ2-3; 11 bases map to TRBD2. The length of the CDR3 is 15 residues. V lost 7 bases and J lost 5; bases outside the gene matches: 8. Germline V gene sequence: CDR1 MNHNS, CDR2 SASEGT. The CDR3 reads CASKLLAGEGDTQYF. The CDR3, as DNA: TGTGCCAGCAAATTACTAGCGGGGGAGGGAGATACGCAGTATTTT.

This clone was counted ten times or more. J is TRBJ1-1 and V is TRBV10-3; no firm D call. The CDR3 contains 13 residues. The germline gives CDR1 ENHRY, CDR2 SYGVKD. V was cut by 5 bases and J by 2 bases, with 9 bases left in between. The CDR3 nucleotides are TGTGCCATCAGTTCCCAGATAAACACTGAAGCTTTCTTT. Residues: CAISSQINTEAFF.

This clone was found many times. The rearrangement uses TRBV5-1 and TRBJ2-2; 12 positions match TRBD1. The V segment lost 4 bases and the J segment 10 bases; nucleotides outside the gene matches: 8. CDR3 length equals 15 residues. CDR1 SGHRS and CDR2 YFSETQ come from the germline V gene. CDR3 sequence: CASSGGTGGEEELFF. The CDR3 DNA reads TGCGCCAGCAGCGGCGGGACAGGGGGCGAGGAGGAGCTGTTTTTT.

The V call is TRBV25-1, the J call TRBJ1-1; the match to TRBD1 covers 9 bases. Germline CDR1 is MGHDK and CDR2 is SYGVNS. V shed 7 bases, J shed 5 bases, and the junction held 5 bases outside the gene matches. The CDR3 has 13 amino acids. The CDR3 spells CASTDRGRTEAFF. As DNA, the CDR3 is TGTGCCAGCACGGACAGGGGAAGGACTGAAGCTTTCTTT.

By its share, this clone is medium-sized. CDR3 in amino acids: CASSSSGYTEAFF. The DNA of the CDR3 is TGTGCCAGTAGTAGTTCGGGGTACACTGAAGCTTTCTTT. The chain has TRBV19 and TRBJ1-1; D not certain. The germline V gene encodes CDR1 LNHDA and CDR2 SQIVND (reference sequence). V dropped 4 bases and J dropped 3 bases, with 9 bases sitting between them. The CDR3 totals 13 residues. Looking up the rest from reference TRBV19 and TRBJ1-1 gives the full variable domain: DGGITQSPKYLFRKEGQNVTLSCEQNLNHDAMYWYRQDPGQGLRLIYYSQIVNDFQKGDIAEGYSVSREKKESFPLTVTSAQKNPTAFYLCASSSSGYTEAFFGQGTRLTVV.

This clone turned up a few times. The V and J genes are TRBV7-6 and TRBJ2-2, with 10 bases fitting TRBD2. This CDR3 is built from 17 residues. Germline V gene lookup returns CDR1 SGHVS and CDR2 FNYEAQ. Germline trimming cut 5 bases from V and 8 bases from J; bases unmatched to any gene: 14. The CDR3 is CASSPGPSGGRPGELFF. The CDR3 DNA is TGTGCCAGCAGCCCCGGGCCTAGCGGGGGCCGACCTGGGGAGCTGTTTTTT.

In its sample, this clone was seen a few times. The CDR3: CASRRTADSNQPQHF. DNA for the CDR3: TGTGCCAGCAGAAGGACAGCAGATAGCAATCAGCCCCAGCATTTT. V usage is TRBV6-4 and J usage is TRBJ1-5; D is perhaps TRBD1 (6 bases). Germline V gene lookup returns CDR1 MRHNA and CDR2 SNTAGT. Trimming cost V 6 bases and J 0 bases, with 12 bases left between them. The CDR3 is 15 amino acids.

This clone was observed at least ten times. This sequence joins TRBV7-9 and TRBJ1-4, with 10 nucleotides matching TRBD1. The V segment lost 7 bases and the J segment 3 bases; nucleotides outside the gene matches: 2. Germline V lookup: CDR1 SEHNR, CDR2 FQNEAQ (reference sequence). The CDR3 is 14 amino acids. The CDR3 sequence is CASTDRGPNEKLFF. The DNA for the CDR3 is TGTGCCAGCACCGACAGGGGGCCTAATGAAAAACTGTTTTTT.

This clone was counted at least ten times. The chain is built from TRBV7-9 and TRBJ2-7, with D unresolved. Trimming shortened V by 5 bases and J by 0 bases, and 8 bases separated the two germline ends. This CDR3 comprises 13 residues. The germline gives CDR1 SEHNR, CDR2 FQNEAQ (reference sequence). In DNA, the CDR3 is TGTGCCAGCAGCCGCGACAACTCCTACGAGCAGTACTTC. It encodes CASSRDNSYEQYF. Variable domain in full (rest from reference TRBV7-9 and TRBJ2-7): DTGVSQNPRHKITKRGQNVTFRCDPISEHNRLYWYRQTLGQGPEFLTYFQNEAQLEKSRLLSDRFSAERPKGSFSTLEIQRTEQGDSAMYLCASSRDNSYEQYFGPGTRLTVT.

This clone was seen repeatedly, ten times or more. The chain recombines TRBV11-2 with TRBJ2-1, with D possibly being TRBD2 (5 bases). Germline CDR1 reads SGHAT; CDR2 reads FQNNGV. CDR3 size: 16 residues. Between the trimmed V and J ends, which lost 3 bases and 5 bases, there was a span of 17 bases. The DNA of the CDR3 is TGTGCCAGCAGCTTTCTCGGGGAAGGTGTCCACAATGAGCAGTTCTTC. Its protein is CASSFLGEGVHNEQFF. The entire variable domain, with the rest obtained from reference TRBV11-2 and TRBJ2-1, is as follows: EAGVAQSPRYKIIEKRQSVAFWCNPISGHATLYWYQQILGQGPKLLIQFQNNGVVDDSQLPKDRFSAERLKGVDSTLKIQPAKLEDSAVYLCASSFLGEGVHNEQFFGPGTRLTVL.

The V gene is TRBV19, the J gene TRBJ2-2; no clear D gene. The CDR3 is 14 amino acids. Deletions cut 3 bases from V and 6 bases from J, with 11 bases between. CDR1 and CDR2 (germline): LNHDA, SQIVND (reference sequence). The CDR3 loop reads CASSIGPKAGELFF. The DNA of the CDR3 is TGTGCCAGTAGTATTGGGCCGAAAGCCGGGGAGCTGTTTTTT.

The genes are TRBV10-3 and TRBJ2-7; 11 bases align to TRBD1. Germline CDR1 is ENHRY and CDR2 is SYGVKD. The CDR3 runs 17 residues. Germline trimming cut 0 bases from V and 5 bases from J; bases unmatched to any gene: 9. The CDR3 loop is CAISESAPGQGGHEQYF. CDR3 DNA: TGTGCCATCAGTGAGTCGGCGCCGGGACAGGGGGGACACGAGCAGTACTTC.